This is a list of T cell receptor beta chains from one sample in a study of shared clonotypes between healthy human individuals. Sequencing was performed with immunoSEQ multiplex PCR; in TCRdb, only in-frame clones are kept and a portion is missing. Of about 800,000 clones in the sample, roughly 96% were seen once. The specimen was naive CD8+ T cells sorted from blood. The receptors come from a man aged 25 to 45 in good health. Each CDR3 is given with its conserved first and last residue. Each record gives: D gene, V gene, clone size, J gene, CDR3 protein, CDR3 DNA. A D gene is named only where the DNA matches it firmly. Clone size is stated in some rows and not others, as once, few, many or a class when expanded.

>NA|TRBV7-9|NA|TRBJ2-5
CASSRVPPQETQYF
TGTGCCAGCAGCCGCGTCCCCCCACAAGAGACCCAGTACTTC
>NA|TRBV2|NA|TRBJ2-1
CASTGQYNEQFF
TGTGCCAGCACCGGACAGTACAATGAGCAGTTCTTC
>NA|TRBV6-5|NA|TRBJ2-7
CATTGTTYEQYF
TGTGCCACTACAGGGACCACCTACGAGCAGTACTTC
>NA|TRBV9|NA|TRBJ1-3
CASSPQGNTIYF
TGTGCCAGCAGCCCCCAAGGAAACACCATATATTTT
>NA|TRBV19|NA|TRBJ2-1
CASSITEYNSYNEQFF
TGTGCCAGTAGTATAACCGAGTACAACTCCTACAATGAGCAGTTCTTC
>NA|TRBV2|NA|TRBJ2-7
CASRDLRNEQYF
TGTGCCAGCAGGGACTTGAGGAACGAGCAGTACTTC
>TRBD1|TRBV5-4|NA|TRBJ2-6
CASSLLVGQGVNVLTF
TGTGCCAGCAGCTTGTTAGTAGGACAGGGCGTGAACGTCCTGACTTTC
>TRBD1|TRBV25-1|NA|TRBJ2-3
CASSVGTASTDTQYF
TGTGCCAGCAGTGTTGGGACAGCTAGCACAGATACGCAGTATTTT
>NA|TRBV15|NA|TRBJ2-1
CATRTTGTAYNEQFF
TGTGCCACCAGAACAACAGGGACCGCTTACAATGAGCAGTTCTTC
>NA|TRBV27|NA|TRBJ2-7
CASSPRGGFYEQYF
TGTGCCAGCAGTCCCCGGGGCGGATTTTACGAGCAGTACTTC
>TRBD2|TRBV6-1|NA|TRBJ2-7
CAIPGGEAGEQYF
TGTGCCATCCCTGGGGGGGAGGCGGGAGAGCAGTACTTC
>NA|TRBV7-9|once|TRBJ1-2
CASSPLERGGYTF
TGTGCCAGCAGCCCCCTGGAACGCGGAGGCTACACCTTC
>NA|TRBV30|NA|TRBJ2-7
CAWRPGNSYEQYF
TGTGCCTGGAGACCCGGGAACTCCTACGAGCAGTACTTC
>NA|TRBV7-6|NA|TRBJ1-1
CASSLEAGDTNTEAFF
TGTGCCAGCAGCTTGGAGGCGGGGGACACGAACACTGAAGCTTTCTTT
>NA|TRBV7-9|NA|TRBJ2-7
CASSSGGVSYEQYF
TGTGCCAGCAGCTCTGGCGGAGTTTCCTACGAGCAGTACTTC
>TRBD2|TRBV5-6|NA|TRBJ2-7
CASSLGLAGEGYEQYF
TGTGCCAGCAGCTTGGGGTTAGCGGGAGAGGGGTACGAGCAGTACTTC
>TRBD2|TRBV9|NA|TRBJ2-5
CASSEGLAGGETQYF
TGTGCCAGCAGCGAGGGTCTAGCGGGAGGGGAGACCCAGTACTTC
>NA|TRBV28|NA|TRBJ2-3
CASRARDSTDTQYF
TGTGCCAGCAGGGCGCGAGATAGCACAGATACGCAGTATTTT
>TRBD2|TRBV9|NA|TRBJ2-7
CASSVSASGYEQYF
TGTGCCAGCAGCGTTTCGGCTAGCGGGTACGAGCAGTACTTC
>TRBD2|TRBV7-2|NA|TRBJ2-7
CASSLAGGRLYEQYF
TGTGCCAGCAGCTTAGCGGGAGGGCGGCTCTACGAGCAGTACTTC
>TRBD2|TRBV11-2|NA|TRBJ2-7
CASSLGVSGREDEQYF
TGTGCCAGCAGCTTAGGTGTTAGCGGGAGAGAGGACGAGCAGTACTTC
>NA|TRBV9|NA|TRBJ2-3
CASSVGNTDTQYF
TGTGCCAGCAGCGTCGGAAACACAGATACGCAGTATTTT
>TRBD1|TRBV6-5|once|TRBJ1-6
CASSYTGGPLHF
TGTGCCAGCAGTTACACAGGGGGACCCCTCCACTTT
>NA|TRBV6-1|NA|TRBJ2-3
CASSGFVGTDTQYF
TGTGCCAGCAGTGGGTTCGTGGGCACAGATACGCAGTATTTT
>NA|TRBV7-8|NA|TRBJ1-2
CASSPASGTGYTF
TGTGCCAGCAGCCCAGCCTCAGGGACCGGCTACACCTTC